The 23 T cell receptor beta chains in this list originate from one sample, sequenced in a study of vaccination and CD4 T cells after COVID-19. Time point defined: late sampling 161 to 241 days after vaccination in a few convalescent patients. TCRdb reprocessed the PCR reads via MiXCR and lists one record per CDR3 protein. The repertoire holds under 30,000 distinct CDR3 sequences, with approximately 48% as singletons. The source material was CD4+ T cells from blood, sampled about 7 months after SARS-CoV-2 vaccination. These receptors were obtained from a human donor who had recovered from COVID-19.

The chain couples TRBV6-1 to TRBJ2-1, with D perhaps TRBD2 (6 bases). The CDR3 is made up of 14 amino acids. V lost 6 bases, J lost 1 base, and 10 bases lay in between. Per germline, CDR1 MNHNS and CDR2 SASEGT. CDR3 DNA: TGTGCCAGCAGGCCGCGGGAATCCTACAATGAGCAGTTCTTC. Translation: CASRPRESYNEQFF.

The chain has TRBV20-1 and TRBJ2-1, with a weak D call TRBD1 (6 bases). Trimming cost V 1 base and J 7 bases, with 11 bases left between them. The germline V gene encodes CDR1 DFQATT and CDR2 SNEGSKA (reference sequence). The CDR3 spans 13 residues. CDR3 protein: CSARGGRVNEQFF. The CDR3 DNA sequence: TGCAGTGCTAGAGGGGGGCGAGTGAATGAGCAGTTCTTC.

This chain's CDR3 is CASSDKGTMHNEQFF. The CDR3, as DNA: TGTGCCAGCAGTGACAAGGGGACTATGCACAATGAGCAGTTCTTC. The chain uses TRBV6-4 and TRBJ2-1; 7 nucleotides agree with TRBD2. V lost 2 bases, J lost 5 bases, and 6 bases stayed unmatched. CDR3 size: 15 residues. Germline lookup yields CDR1 MRHNA and CDR2 SNTAGT.

In this sample, this clonotype turned up a few times. This rearrangement joins TRBV7-3 to TRBJ2-1; 9 bases map to TRBD2. Germline-derived CDR1 and CDR2 are SGHTA and FQGTGA. The CDR3 contains 17 residues. V was pared by 2 bases and J by 1 base, with 6 bases of the junction left unmatched. The CDR3 loop reads CASSLGVSGSSYNEQFF. The CDR3 DNA reads TGTGCCAGCAGCTTAGGGGTTAGCGGGAGTTCCTACAATGAGCAGTTCTTC.

This clonotype was found a few times. This chain links TRBV20-1 with TRBJ1-5; possibly TRBD1 for D (6 bases). The CDR3 runs 13 residues. Germline CDR1 and CDR2: DFQATT and SNEGSKA (reference sequence). Deletions cut 3 bases from V and 5 bases from J, with 11 bases between. CDR3 sequence reads: CSARAGADQPQHF. The CDR3, as DNA: TGCAGTGCTAGGGCGGGGGCGGATCAGCCCCAGCATTTT.

The J gene is TRBJ2-7, the V gene TRBV20-1; D remains unclear. The CDR3 has 16 residues. The V end was cut by 1 base, the J end by 0 bases, with 16 bases between. Per germline, CDR1 DFQATT and CDR2 SNEGSKA (reference sequence). The CDR3 reads CSARVDMGFSSYEQYF. DNA of the CDR3: TGCAGTGCTAGAGTCGACATGGGGTTTAGCTCCTACGAGCAGTACTTC.

This clonotype was detected only a few times. The chain joins TRBV7-8 to TRBJ2-1; 7 nucleotides align to TRBD2. Germline V gene lookup returns CDR1 SGHVS and CDR2 FQNEAQ. This CDR3 region has 14 residues. J was trimmed by 7 bases and V by 4 bases; bases with no gene match: 7. The CDR3 loop reads CASSYGLGLNEQFF. DNA for the CDR3: TGTGCCAGCAGCTACGGACTAGGTTTAAATGAGCAGTTCTTC.

CDR3 region: CASRPMDRGDSPLHF. In DNA form, the CDR3 reads TGTGCCAGCAGACCTATGGACAGGGGAGATTCACCCCTCCACTTT. This rearrangement joins TRBV27 to TRBJ1-6; 9 bases align to TRBD1. J lost 8 bases, V lost 6 bases, and 8 bases had no gene match. CDR3 size: 15 residues. Germline CDR1 is MNHEY and CDR2 is SMNVEV (reference sequence).

This clonotype occurred a few times. The chain employs TRBV24-1 and TRBJ2-7; D is perhaps TRBD2 (6 bases). CDR3 size: 13 residues. Germline loops: CDR1 KGHDR, CDR2 SFDVKD. The germline V and J ends were trimmed by 3 bases and 4 bases, with 9 bases remaining between them. The CDR3 nucleotides read TGTGCCACCAGTGATCCCGGGGGATACGAGCAGTACTTC. It encodes CATSDPGGYEQYF.

This clonotype was observed a few times. Mismatch with germline at one junction end may stem from a read error. V usage is TRBV7-7 and J usage is TRBJ1-5, with D possibly being TRBD1 (5 bases). The germline V gene has CDR1 SSHAT and CDR2 FNYEAQ (reference sequence). The CDR3 length is 13 residues. The CDR3 DNA reads TGTGCTAGCAGTCAGGGATTCAATCAGCCCCAGCATTTT. Its translation: CASSQGFNQPQHF.

The chain couples TRBV28 to TRBJ2-5, with 8 nucleotides matching TRBD1. CDR3 length: 16 amino acids. Germline CDR1 and CDR2: MDHEN and SYDVKM. With 4 bases clipped from V and 5 bases from J, the junction kept 12 bases outside the gene matches. The CDR3 protein is CASSSALGQDYETQYF. CDR3 in DNA: TGTGCCAGCAGTTCCGCCCTGGGACAGGATTACGAGACCCAGTACTTC.

This clonotype occurred a few times. The J gene is TRBJ2-5, the V gene TRBV7-9; 8 bases fit TRBD2. V lost 1 base, J lost 7 bases, and 8 bases stayed unmatched. CDR3 length equals 15 residues. Germline CDR1 is SEHNR and CDR2 is FQNEAQ (reference sequence). This chain's CDR3 is CASSLVSGIRWTQYF. The CDR3 nucleotides are TGTGCCAGCAGCTTAGTTAGCGGGATACGTTGGACCCAGTACTTC.

The chain links TRBV20-1 to TRBJ2-7; 11 nucleotides line up with TRBD2. V shed 4 bases, J shed 6 bases, and the junction held 17 bases outside the gene matches. Germline CDR1 is DFQATT and CDR2 is SNEGSKA (reference sequence). CDR3 size: 17 residues. CDR3 residues: CSAKPGLAVTRRGEQYF. CDR3 nucleotides: TGCAGTGCTAAGCCGGGACTAGCGGTGACCCGGCGGGGCGAGCAGTACTTC.

This clonotype was recorded a few times. The V call is TRBV28, the J call TRBJ2-1; D unclear. Germline lookup yields CDR1 MDHEN and CDR2 SYDVKM. Trimming shortened V by 1 base and J by 2 bases, and 9 bases separated the two germline ends. The CDR3 is 15 amino acids. CDR3 nucleotides: TGTGCCAGCAGTTTATTTGGCGACACCTACAATGAGCAGTTCTTC. Its translation is CASSLFGDTYNEQFF.

This chain links TRBV20-1 with TRBJ2-1, with 9 bases matching TRBD1. Germline assignment: CDR1 DFQATT and CDR2 SNEGSKA (reference sequence). Trimming took 3 bases from V and 5 from J; bases not matched to a gene: 23. This CDR3 is built from 20 residues. CDR3 amino acids: CSASFPTFTDRDREHNEQFF. CDR3 sequence (DNA): TGCAGTGCTAGTTTTCCCACTTTTACCGACCGGGACAGGGAACACAATGAGCAGTTCTTC.

About this clonotype: Mismatch with germline at one junction end may stem from a read error. The chain links TRBV11-3 to TRBJ2-7; D is uncertain. Germline V gives CDR1 SGHNT, CDR2 YENEEA. This CDR3 comprises 12 residues. The CDR3 DNA sequence: TGTGCCAGCAGCAAGGGCTCCGACGAGCAGTACTTC. Encoded protein: CASSKGSDEQYF. Full variable domain (rest looked up from reference TRBV11-3 and TRBJ2-7): EAGVVQSPRYKIIEKKQPVAFWCNPISGHNTLYWYLQNLGQGPELLIRYENEEAVDDSQLPKDRFSAERLKGVDSTLKIQPAELGDSAVYLCASSKGSDEQYFGPGTRLTVT.

This clonotype has a handful of counts. This sequence joins TRBV19 and TRBJ1-2; 9 bases are shared with TRBD1. Trimming removed 4 bases from V and 4 bases from J; junction bases left unmatched: 10. CDR1 and CDR2 from the germline V gene are LNHDA and SQIVND (reference sequence). This CDR3 spans 16 amino acids. The CDR3 bases are TGTGCCAGTAGTACGAGAGACGGGACAGGGTTCTATGGCTACACCTTC. Its translation: CASSTRDGTGFYGYTF.

This clonotype has a handful of counts. The rearrangement uses TRBV20-1 and TRBJ2-2; TRBD2 aligns across 9 bases. V shed 1 base and J 3 bases; nucleotides not matched to a gene: 6. This CDR3 comprises 16 residues. Germline values: CDR1 DFQATT, CDR2 SNEGSKA (reference sequence). The CDR3 coding sequence is TGCAGTGCTAGAGCGACTAGCGGCGGGGACACCGGGGAGCTGTTTTTT. This translates into CSARATSGGDTGELFF.

V gene TRBV20-1 combines with J gene TRBJ2-1; D gene unclear. V was shortened by 0 bases and J by 4 bases, with 1 base between the two germline ends. Germline values: CDR1 DFQATT, CDR2 SNEGSKA (reference sequence). The CDR3 has 11 amino acids. DNA of the CDR3: TGCAGTGCTAGAGATTACAATGAGCAGTTCTTC. This gives the protein CSARDYNEQFF.

The CDR3 sequence: CASSSKTGTPANYGYTF. In DNA, the CDR3 is TGTGCCAGCAGCAGTAAAACCGGGACACCTGCTAACTATGGCTACACCTTC. The V and J genes are TRBV21-1 and TRBJ1-2; the table's D call, TRBD1, has no DNA check behind it. TRBV21-1 is classified as a pseudogene. The CDR3 has 17 amino acids.

This clonotype was picked up a small number of times. The chain joins TRBV6-1 to TRBJ2-4; no definite D call. Germline CDR1 is MNHNS and CDR2 is SASEGT. The CDR3 has 13 residues. The V gene lost 6 bases and the J gene lost 7 bases, with 13 bases spanning the gap. CDR3 in amino acids: CASSPLHLNIQYF. In DNA, the CDR3 is TGTGCCAGCAGCCCCTTGCACCTCAACATTCAGTACTTC.

The sample holds a few counts of this clonotype. The V gene is TRBV20-1, the J gene TRBJ2-2, with TRBD2 matching 8 bases. J was trimmed by 6 bases and V by 3 bases; bases with no gene match: 6. CDR1 is DFQATT, CDR2 SNEGSKA, per germline (reference sequence). This CDR3 contains 14 residues. CDR3 residues: CSASGAGGAGELFF. The CDR3 DNA follows: TGCAGTGCTAGTGGGGCGGGAGGTGCCGGGGAGCTGTTTTTT.

The chain employs TRBV24-1 and TRBJ1-1, with 7 positions matching TRBD1. This CDR3 region has 12 residues. Losses at the gene ends were 4 bases for V and 9 bases for J; bases not matched to a gene: 4. Germline CDR1 KGHDR, CDR2 SFDVKD. DNA for the CDR3: TGTGCCACCAGTGAGGAGACAGGGAAAGCTTTCTTT. Amino acid sequence: CATSEETGKAFF.